This TCR beta chain stems from a study of cytomegalovirus exposure and HLA in healthy donors. For this clone: Its antigen is unidentified.

Study observations and caveats: Reportedly, a later analysis found an Asian-associated ancestry cluster had fewer N-insertions than the approximately 670-donor mean. Later, an analysis found that common viral pathogens appeared to be linked with several of the most significant clusters.

Though probably carrying unrecorded immune exposures, donors were nominally healthy at sampling. The study ran its PCR with 60 Vbeta and 13 Jbeta primers. Assay: immunoSEQ multiplex PCR; the TCRdb copy retains only in-frame clones and omits some. The sample yields 200,000 or so clones, approximately 88% seen once. Material: PBMCs. The sequence derives from a boy aged 2-9 years in good health and CMV-seronegative.

CDR3 coding DNA: TGTGCCAGCAGTCGGACTTTCGGGGAGCTGTTTTTT. Encoded protein: CASSRTFGELFF. The chain joins TRBV11-3 to TRBJ2-2; TRBD2 might be the D (5 bases). The CDR3 covers 12 residues. The germline V gene has CDR1 SGHNT and CDR2 YENEEA. The ends were cut back, 6 bases at V and 7 bases at J, with 9 bases in the middle.